This TCR beta chain was sequenced in a study of T cells after yellow fever vaccination. Study summary: With SMART-Seq v4 Ultra Low Input, the fractions containing low cell numbers were prepared. General study results and limits: Clonotypes found in both CD4 and CD8 compartments made up a small share.

On this clonotype: The antigen is not known. Germline and junction disagree at one end, which may indicate a read error.

In making TCR cDNA, 5'RACE template switching added a universal primer site and UMIs to it. MiXCR, run by TCRdb on the 5' RACE reads, gives a single entry per CDR3 protein. The table records 350,000 to 550,000 distinct CDR3 sequences, approximately 18% of them present only once. This CDR3 comprises 13 residues. CDR1 and CDR2 (germline): ENHRY, SYGVKD. The receptor was derived from a man aged 18 to 29 who received the YFV17D yellow fever vaccine. The chain carries TRBV10-3 and TRBJ1-4; 7 bases agree with TRBD1. The starting material was PBMCs, obtained before the yellow fever booster vaccination. The CDR3 sequence: CAISDLSTGTVEF. In DNA form, the CDR3 reads TGTGCCATCAGTGATTTGTCCACAGGGACAGTGGAATTT.